The 10 T cell receptor beta chains below come from one sample, sequenced in a study of TIL therapy for anti-PD-1-resistant metastatic lung cancer. The immunoSEQ assay was v3. The repertoire was sequenced with immunoSEQ multiplex PCR; TCRdb's copy has only in-frame clones and lacks some. The data show around 59,000 clones, around 69% seen once. As to time point: pre-treatment sample, taken before nivolumab and TIL therapy. This specimen was blood, taken at baseline. All receptors derive from a person aged 30 to 80 with non-small cell lung cancer.

The V and J genes are TRBV18 and TRBJ1-1; D remains ambiguous. This CDR3 region has 17 residues. CDR1 and CDR2 from the germline V gene are KGHSH and LQKENI. Trimming left V 1 base short and J 1 base short, with 16 bases between. The CDR3 spells CASSPRGELAANTEAFF. DNA of the CDR3: TGTGCCAGCTCACCACGAGGAGAATTAGCGGCGAACACTGAAGCTTTCTTT.

The genes are TRBV28 and TRBJ2-1; 13 nucleotides match TRBD2. Germline trimming cut 2 bases from V and 4 bases from J; bases unmatched to any gene: 5. CDR3 length equals 17 residues. Per the germline V gene, CDR1 is MDHEN and CDR2 is SYDVKM. CDR3 DNA: TGTGCCAGCAGTTTAGGAGGGACTAGCGGGGCTTACAATGAGCAGTTCTTC. Translated: CASSLGGTSGAYNEQFF.

The chain combines TRBV4-1 with TRBJ2-1; D is unresolved. The CDR3 is 16 residues long. CDR1 and CDR2 (germline): MGHRA, YSYEKL. Between the trimmed V and J ends, which lost 0 bases and 0 bases, there was a span of 9 bases. The CDR3 nucleotides read TGCGCCAGCAGCCAAGAAGGGAAGAACTCCTACAATGAGCAGTTCTTC. This sequence encodes CASSQEGKNSYNEQFF.

The J gene is TRBJ1-5, the V gene TRBV2; 10 bases are shared with TRBD1. CDR1 and CDR2 (germline): SNHLY, FYNNEI. This CDR3 region has 18 residues. J was trimmed by 7 bases and V by 5 bases; bases with no gene match: 17. The DNA for the CDR3 is TGTGCCAGCAGTTCCCCTTCCGGGACAGGGGCTAGCGGGCAGCCCCAGCATTTT. Translated: CASSSPSGTGASGQPQHF.

Here the CDR3 DNA reads TGTGCCAGCAAGGCCGAGGACGGTCAGCCCCAGCATTTT. The encoded protein is CASKAEDGQPQHF. The rearrangement uses TRBV2 and TRBJ1-5; the D is unclear. Germline V gene sequence: CDR1 SNHLY, CDR2 FYNNEI. Trimming cost V 7 bases and J 6 bases, with 13 bases left between them. This CDR3 spans 13 amino acids.

The chain carries TRBV5-5 and TRBJ2-1; no reliable D call. Germline V gene sequence: CDR1 SGHKS, CDR2 YYEKEE (reference sequence). The CDR3 loop spans 15 amino acids. V gave up 4 bases and J gave up 10 bases, with 21 bases separating them. The CDR3 is CASSRQWRTPEEQFF. The CDR3 DNA reads TGTGCCAGCAGCCGTCAGTGGCGGACCCCTGAGGAGCAGTTCTTC.

The V call is TRBV6-5, the J call TRBJ2-3, with TRBD2 as a possible D gene (6 bases). The CDR3 loop spans 16 amino acids. V was clipped by 4 bases and J by 0 bases, with 14 bases between them. CDR1 is MNHEY and CDR2 is SVGAGI in the germline V gene. CDR3 sequence (DNA): TGTGCCAGCAGTTTTTTATCCGGGAGTAGCACAGATACGCAGTATTTT. Translating gives CASSFLSGSSTDTQYF.

This sequence joins TRBV6-1 and TRBJ2-7; D is perhaps TRBD1 or TRBD2 (5 bases each). V was pared by 6 bases and J by 2 bases, with 5 bases between. The germline V gene has CDR1 MNHNS and CDR2 SASEGT. The CDR3 length is 11 residues. As DNA, the CDR3 is TGTGCCAGCAGGGGGGCCTACGAGCAGTACTTC. It codes for CASRGAYEQYF.

The rearrangement joins TRBV11-2 to TRBJ1-4, with TRBD1 matching 7 bases. The germline V gene has CDR1 SGHAT and CDR2 FQNNGV. J was trimmed by 10 bases and V by 1 base; bases with no gene match: 6. The CDR3 spans 14 residues. The CDR3 sequence is CASSLGQGMGKLFF. The CDR3 DNA follows: TGTGCCAGCAGCTTAGGACAGGGAATGGGAAAACTGTTTTTT.

The chain combines TRBV11-2 with TRBJ1-2; D is uncertain. The CDR3 has 14 residues. V was trimmed by 1 base and J by 7 bases, leaving 13 bases between them. Germline values: CDR1 SGHAT, CDR2 FQNNGV. This CDR3 is CASSLGPNTGGYTF. For the CDR3, the DNA is TGTGCCAGCAGCTTAGGTCCGAACACGGGTGGCTACACCTTC.